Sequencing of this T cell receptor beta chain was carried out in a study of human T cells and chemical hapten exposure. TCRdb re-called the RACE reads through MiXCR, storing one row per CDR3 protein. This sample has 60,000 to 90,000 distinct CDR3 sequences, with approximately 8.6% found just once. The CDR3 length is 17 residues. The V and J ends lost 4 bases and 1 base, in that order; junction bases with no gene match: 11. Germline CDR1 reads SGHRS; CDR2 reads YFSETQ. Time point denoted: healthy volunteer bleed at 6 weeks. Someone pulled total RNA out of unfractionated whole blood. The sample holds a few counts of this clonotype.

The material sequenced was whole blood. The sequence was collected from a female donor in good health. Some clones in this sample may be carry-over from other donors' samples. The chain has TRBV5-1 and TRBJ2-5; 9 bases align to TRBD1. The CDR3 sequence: CASSGGQGPISQETQYF. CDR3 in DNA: TGCGCCAGCAGCGGGGGACAGGGACCGATAAGCCAAGAGACCCAGTACTTC. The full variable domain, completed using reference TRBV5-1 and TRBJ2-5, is KAGVTQTPRYLIKTRGQQVTLSCSPISGHRSVSWYQQTPGQGLQFLFEYFSETQRNKGNFPGRFSGRQFSNSRSEMNVSTLELGDSALYLCASSGGQGPISQETQYFGPGTRLLVL.